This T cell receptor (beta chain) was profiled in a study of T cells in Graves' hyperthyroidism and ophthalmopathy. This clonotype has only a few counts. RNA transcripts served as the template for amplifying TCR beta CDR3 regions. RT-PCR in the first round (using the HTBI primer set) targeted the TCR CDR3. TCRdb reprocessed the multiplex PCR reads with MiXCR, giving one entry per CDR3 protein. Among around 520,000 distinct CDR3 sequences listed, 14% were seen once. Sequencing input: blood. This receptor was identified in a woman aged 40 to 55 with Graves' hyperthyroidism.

CDR3 nucleotides: TGCAGTGCAGTGGGTGGACTATCATTGCAGTACTTC. This codes for CSAVGGLSLQYF. The rearrangement uses TRBV20-1 and TRBJ2-7, with a tentative D call TRBD2 (6 bases). Germline V gives CDR1 DFQATT, CDR2 SNEGSKA (reference sequence). Between the trimmed V and J ends, which lost 6 bases and 9 bases, there was a span of 18 bases. The CDR3 is 12 amino acids.